Listed below are T cell receptor beta chains from one sample, sequenced in a study of blood T cells in healthy people across ages. TCRdb fed the 5' RACE reads into MiXCR, producing one record per CDR3 protein. Here the sample spans approximately 670,000 distinct CDR3 sequences, around 38% being singletons. Sequenced input: blood. The receptors were sampled from a man aged 80 or over in good health. Both conserved end residues are part of each CDR3. D genes are given only for firm matches. For some rows the clone size is stated as once, few or many, or as a class when expanded; others skip it.

abundance,j_gene,v_gene,d_gene,CDR3aa,CDR3nt
-,TRBJ2-7,TRBV6-2/TRBV6-3,-,CASGYNEQYF,TGTGCCAGCGGGTATAATGAGCAGTACTTC
few,TRBJ2-3,TRBV11-2,TRBD1,CASSGPPGGGTDTQYF,TGTGCCAGCAGCGGTCCCCCAGGGGGCGGAACAGATACGCAGTATTTT
few,TRBJ1-2,TRBV3-1,TRBD1,CASSPSDRDYGYTF,TGTGCCAGCAGCCCCAGTGACAGGGACTATGGCTACACCTTC
-,TRBJ2-1,TRBV20-1,-,CSAILTWNEQFF,TGCAGTGCCATCCTAACGTGGAATGAGCAGTTCTTC
few,TRBJ2-7,TRBV28,-,CASSLVWSYYEQYF,TGTGCCAGCAGTTTGGTGTGGTCGTACTACGAGCAGTACTTC
-,TRBJ2-3,TRBV20-1,-,CSARDPRADTLYF,TGCAGTGCTAGAGATCCAAGGGCAGATACGCTGTATTTT
-,TRBJ2-1,TRBV20-1,-,CSARDVLRGNEQFF,TGCAGTGCTAGAGATGTACTCCGGGGCAATGAGCAGTTCTTC
-,TRBJ2-3,TRBV28,-,CASTTSGSFTDTQYF,TGTGCCAGCACCACCTCCGGGAGTTTTACAGATACGCAGTATTTT
-,TRBJ2-2,TRBV4-3,-,CASSQESGSPGELFF,TGCGCCAGCAGCCAAGAGTCGGGATCCCCCGGGGAGCTGTTTTTT
-,TRBJ1-1,TRBV20-1,-,CSAREGLAFF,TGCAGTGCTAGAGAGGGGCTGGCTTTCTTT
many,TRBJ1-2,TRBV16,-,CASSQSHPTF,TGTGCCAGCAGCCAATCCCATCCCACCTTC
once,TRBJ2-5,TRBV5-1,-,CASSQGLGGLTETQYF,TGCGCCAGCAGCCAGGGTCTCGGTGGGCTGACAGAGACCCAGTACTTC
-,TRBJ2-2,TRBV4-3,TRBD2,CASSQTGLAGYTGELFF,TGCGCCAGCAGCCAGACGGGACTAGCGGGGTACACCGGGGAGCTGTTTTTT
-,TRBJ2-2,TRBV29-1,-,CSVGYNTGELFF,TGCAGCGTCGGTTATAACACCGGGGAGCTGTTTTTT
-,TRBJ1-2,TRBV5-1,-,CASSLNPPGNTNYGYTF,TGCGCCAGCAGCTTGAATCCACCGGGAAACACTAACTATGGCTACACCTTC
many,TRBJ2-7,TRBV29-1,TRBD2,CSVLSGSRPYEQYF,TGCAGCGTACTAAGCGGGAGCCGACCCTACGAGCAGTACTTC
-,TRBJ1-1,TRBV30,TRBD1,CAWSPDRETEAFF,TGTGCCTGGAGCCCCGACAGGGAGACTGAAGCTTTCTTT
-,TRBJ2-1,TRBV5-1,-,CACSSTTSYNEQFF,TGCGCCTGCAGCTCCACGACGTCCTACAATGAGCAGTTCTTC
few,TRBJ2-5,TRBV14,TRBD2,CASSPRPSGGTYF,TGTGCCAGCAGCCCCCGGCCTAGCGGCGGTACGTACTTC
-,TRBJ1-1,TRBV6-5,TRBD1,CASRRTGLNTEAFF,TGTGCCAGCAGAAGGACAGGGTTGAACACTGAAGCTTTCTTT
-,TRBJ1-4,TRBV7-9,-,CASSSTQSQVQKLFF,TGTGCCAGCAGCAGCACGCAGAGCCAGGTTCAAAAACTGTTTTTT
-,TRBJ2-1,TRBV3-1,-,CASSHPGGRNYNEQFF,TGTGCCAGCAGCCATCCGGGGGGCAGAAACTACAATGAGCAGTTCTTC
few,TRBJ2-1,TRBV3-1,-,CASSQDLESRGQFF,TGTGCCAGCAGCCAAGATTTGGAGTCTCGGGGGCAGTTCTTC
once,TRBJ1-1,TRBV6-5,-,CASSAQGRLTEAFF,TGTGCCAGCAGTGCCCAGGGGAGATTGACTGAAGCTTTCTTT
few,TRBJ2-7,TRBV3-1,TRBD1,CASSRAGGAVYEQYF,TGTGCCAGCAGTCGCGCAGGGGGCGCGGTCTACGAGCAGTACTTC
-,TRBJ2-7,TRBV7-9,TRBD2,CASSFRPYGSGSLSYEQYF,TGTGCCAGCAGCTTCCGCCCTTATGGGAGCGGGAGTCTCTCCTACGAGCAGTACTTC
few,TRBJ2-1,TRBV5-1,-,CASSKDISSYNEQFF,TGCGCCAGCAGTAAGGACATAAGCTCCTACAATGAGCAGTTCTTC
-,TRBJ1-2,TRBV10-3,TRBD1,CAISLGQGGYTF,TGTGCCATCAGCCTCGGACAGGGTGGCTACACCTTC
few,TRBJ1-2,TRBV5-1,TRBD1,CASSLEGTVGGYTF,TGCGCCAGCAGCTTGGAGGGGACAGTTGGTGGCTACACCTTC
few,TRBJ2-7,TRBV6-1,-,CASSATVSSYEQYF,TGTGCCAGCAGTGCGACGGTGAGCTCCTACGAGCAGTACTTC
-,TRBJ2-7,TRBV29-1,-,CSVVETHEQYF,TGCAGCGTTGTCGAAACGCACGAGCAGTACTTC
few,TRBJ2-3,TRBV7-8,-,CASKITDTQYF,TGTGCCAGCAAAATTACAGATACGCAGTATTTT
-,TRBJ2-3,TRBV7-3,-,CASSSSTGRDTQYF,TGTGCCAGCAGCTCCTCCACAGGGAGAGATACGCAGTATTTT
-,TRBJ2-1,TRBV5-8,-,CASSLGAGNNEQFF,TGTGCCAGCAGCTTGGGAGCCGGTAACAATGAGCAGTTCTTC
-,TRBJ2-3,TRBV28,TRBD2,CASLLANGRADTQYF,TGTGCCAGCCTTCTCGCTAACGGGAGGGCAGATACGCAGTATTTT
-,TRBJ2-7,TRBV7-6,TRBD2,CASSPSSGGAGLEQYF,TGTGCCAGCAGCCCCAGTAGCGGGGGGGCCGGCCTTGAGCAGTACTTC
few,TRBJ2-6,TRBV5-1,TRBD1,CASSSRLPGTVESGANVLTF,TGCGCCAGCAGCTCGCGACTACCCGGGACAGTGGAGTCTGGGGCCAACGTCCTGACTTTC
-,TRBJ1-1,TRBV5-1,-,CTSSLWEGTEAFF,TGCACCAGCAGCTTGTGGGAAGGCACTGAAGCTTTCTTT
-,TRBJ2-3,TRBV20-1,-,CSAPNRRENTDTQYF,TGCAGTGCCCCCAATAGAAGGGAAAACACAGATACGCAGTATTTT
-,TRBJ1-5,TRBV4-3,TRBD1,CASSQSDRGYQPQHF,TGCGCCAGCAGCCAAAGTGACAGGGGCTATCAGCCCCAGCATTTT
-,TRBJ2-7,TRBV6-2/TRBV6-3,-,CASSVDMIGLEQYF,TGTGCCAGCAGTGTGGACATGATCGGCCTCGAGCAGTACTTC
many,TRBJ1-2,TRBV14,-,CASSQDKGKHGYTF,TGTGCCAGCAGCCAAGATAAGGGGAAGCATGGCTACACCTTC